This T cell receptor (beta chain) was captured in a study of T cell repertoires in cytomegalovirus infection. Study background: It can be stated that public TCR beta signatures indicated CMV infection as well as a matching HLA type. Study-level results: Clonotype analysis showed dominance of the ex vivo response by HLA-C-restricted CMV-specific TCR beta clonotypes.

V shed 6 bases and J 4 bases; nucleotides not matched to a gene: 12. Germline V gene data show CDR1 as MNHNY and CDR2 as SVGAGI (reference sequence). The CDR3 totals 16 residues. On this clonotype: Its antigen is unidentified.

Via MiXCR, TCRdb re-called the reads, giving one row per CDR3 protein. Of about 740,000 distinct CDR3 sequences in the sample, 35% were seen once. Specimen: PBMCs. This TCR came from a human donor in good health (CMV status not recorded). Some clones in this sample may be carry-over from other donors' samples. The chain uses TRBV6-6 and TRBJ2-1, with 7 bases matching TRBD1. CDR3 loop: CASRTTGTSLYNEQFF. In DNA, the CDR3 is TGTGCCAGCAGGACGACAGGGACCTCTCTTTACAATGAGCAGTTCTTC.